This T cell receptor (beta chain) comes out of a study of T cells in Graves' hyperthyroidism and ophthalmopathy. General study points: A model of 13 V-J pairs discriminated ophthalmopathy from stable hyperthyroidism.

A note on this clonotype: Its antigen is undetermined.

Stable disease denoted Graves' hyperthyroidism without ophthalmopathy progression within 18 months. Diagnoses rested on clinical symptoms, serum thyroxine and TRAb, thyroid ultrasound and orbital computed tomography. Out of around 10 ml of fresh peripheral blood came the PBMCs. RNA transcripts provided the source from which TCR beta CDR3 regions were amplified. Carried out on the TCR CDR3, a first-round RT-PCR used the HTBI primer set. TCRdb re-derived calls from the multiplex PCR reads in MiXCR, one entry per CDR3 protein. The sample includes a few hundred thousand distinct CDR3 sequences, about 16% of them seen just once. This receptor was identified in a woman aged 25 to 39 with Graves' hyperthyroidism. The sequenced material came from blood.

CDR3 DNA: TGCAGTGCTGGGGGAGGGACAGGAGGGAATTCACCCCTCCACTTT. It codes for CSAGGGTGGNSPLHF. V is TRBV20-1 and J is TRBJ1-6, with 8 bases that match TRBD1. The CDR3 covers 15 residues. CDR1 DFQATT and CDR2 SNEGSKA come from the germline V gene (reference sequence). V gave up 5 bases and J gave up 7 bases; unmatched junction bases: 10.